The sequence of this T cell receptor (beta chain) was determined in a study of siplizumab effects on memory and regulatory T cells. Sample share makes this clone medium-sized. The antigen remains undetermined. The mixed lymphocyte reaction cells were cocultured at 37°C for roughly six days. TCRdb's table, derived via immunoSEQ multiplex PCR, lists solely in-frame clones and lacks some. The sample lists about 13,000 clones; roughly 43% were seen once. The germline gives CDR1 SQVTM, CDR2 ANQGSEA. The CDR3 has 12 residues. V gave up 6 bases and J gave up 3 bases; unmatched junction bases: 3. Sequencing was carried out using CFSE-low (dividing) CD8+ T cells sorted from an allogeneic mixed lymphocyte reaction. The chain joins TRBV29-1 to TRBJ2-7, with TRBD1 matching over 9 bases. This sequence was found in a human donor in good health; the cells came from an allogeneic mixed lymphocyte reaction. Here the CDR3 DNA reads TGCAGCGTCGGGACAGGGCTCTACGAGCAGTACTTC. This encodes CSVGTGLYEQYF.